This TCR beta chain was sequenced for a study of blood T cell repertoires in COVID-19. In the study overall: Acute and convalescent COVID-19 samples came from the United States, Italy and Spain. Nucleic acid was either cDNA or gDNA, and it came from T cells, B-cell-depleted T cells, or PBMCs.

Original analysis: Researchers report that nucleated cell counts were estimated from reference gene primer amplification. Assay used: immunoSEQ multiplex PCR; TCRdb lists only in-frame clones, some missing. V and J calls and clone size follow that table, whereas D and trimming were derived from the DNA. This sample has 100,000 or so clones; about 80% occur once, and the top ten carry under 13%. The CDR3 sequence is 14 residues long. Trimming pared 4 bases from V and 4 bases from J, leaving 13 bases between. From germline, CDR1 is LNHDA and CDR2 SQIVND (reference sequence). The chain uses TRBV19 and TRBJ1-1; D is perhaps TRBD1 (6 bases). The sequenced material came from peripheral blood. The origin of this receptor is a man aged 70 or older with active or convalescent COVID-19. CDR3 protein: CASSTAGVGTEAFF. Here the CDR3 DNA reads TGTGCCAGTAGTACGGCAGGGGTAGGCACTGAAGCTTTCTTT.